These 26 T cell receptor beta chains were sequenced from one sample in a study of blood T cell repertoires in COVID-19. The assay was immunoSEQ multiplex PCR, and TCRdb's table has in-frame clones only and misses some. In the table there are tens of thousands of clones, 87% of which are singletons. The sample consisted of peripheral blood. Receptors originate from a man between 60 and 75 years old with acute or convalescent COVID-19.

The V call is TRBV5-1, the J call TRBJ2-5; D remains ambiguous. Trimming stripped 0 bases from V and 5 bases from J, with 17 bases between. The length of the CDR3 is 16 residues. CDR1 and CDR2 (germline): SGHRS, YFSETQ. Here the CDR3 reads CASSLAPAAVQETQYF. Written as DNA, the CDR3 is TGCGCCAGCAGCTTGGCCCCTGCCGCGGTGCAGGAGACCCAGTACTTC.

To note about this clone: The junction does not match germline at one end; this may be a read error. The rearrangement uses TRBV20-1 and TRBJ1-1; D not certain. The CDR3 spans 11 residues. The germline V gene encodes CDR1 DFQATT and CDR2 SNEGSKA (reference sequence). The CDR3 reads CMGSLNTEAFF. CDR3 nucleotides: TGTATGGGGAGCTTGAACACTGAAGCTTTCTTT.

The chain recombines TRBV2 with TRBJ1-1, with D perhaps TRBD1 (5 bases). The V and J ends lost 7 bases and 0 bases respectively, with 18 bases between them. Germline V lookup: CDR1 SNHLY, CDR2 FYNNEI. The CDR3 is 16 amino acids. The CDR3 DNA follows: TGTGCCAGCACCGACCTGACAGAAAGTATGAACACTGAAGCTTTCTTT. Amino acids: CASTDLTESMNTEAFF.

The chain has TRBV27 and TRBJ2-7, with 10 bases lining up with TRBD1. In germline, CDR1 is MNHEY, CDR2 SMNVEV (reference sequence). The CDR3 covers 18 residues. The ends lost 4 bases at V and 3 bases at J; junction bases unmatched: 15. The CDR3 DNA is TGTGCCAGCAGTTACCAGACTTTGGGGGACAGGGGCGGCTACGAGCAGTACTTC. Residues: CASSYQTLGDRGGYEQYF.

V gene TRBV4-3 combines with J gene TRBJ2-2, with D possibly matching TRBD2 (5 bases). V shed 0 bases and J shed 9 bases, with 14 bases lying between them. Germline V gene data show CDR1 as LGHNA and CDR2 as YSLEER. This CDR3 is 15 amino acids long. The CDR3 DNA sequence: TGCGCCAGCAGCCAAGATAGTCCGGGAATCCGGGAGCTGTTTTTT. Protein product: CASSQDSPGIRELFF.

The chain carries TRBV24-1 and TRBJ2-3, with D perhaps matching TRBD1 (6 bases). From germline, CDR1 is KGHDR and CDR2 SFDVKD. The CDR3 runs 15 residues. The ends were cut back, 3 bases at V and 7 bases at J, with 16 bases in the middle. The CDR3 region has the DNA TGTGCCACCAGTGATCCACGATCAGGGGCAAATACGCAGTATTTT. Its translation: CATSDPRSGANTQYF.

The chain combines TRBV11-3 with TRBJ2-7; tentative D call: TRBD2 (6 bases). The germline V gene encodes CDR1 SGHNT and CDR2 YENEEA. V dropped 5 bases and J dropped 3 bases, with 11 bases sitting between them. CDR3 length: 13 residues. DNA of the CDR3: TGTGCCAGCAGCGCGGGGCCACACTACGAGCAGTACTTC. This codes for CASSAGPHYEQYF.

The chain's CDR3 is CASSLGQDLTYNEQFF. The DNA of the CDR3 is TGTGCCAGCAGCCTGGGACAAGACCTAACCTACAATGAGCAGTTCTTC. The chain uses TRBV7-2 and TRBJ2-1, with D possibly matching TRBD1 (6 bases). The CDR3 contains 16 residues. Germline V gene sequence: CDR1 SGHTA, CDR2 FQGNSA. The germline V and J ends were trimmed by 5 bases and 2 bases, with 16 bases remaining between them.

J is TRBJ1-1 and V is TRBV10-3, with D tentatively TRBD1 (5 bases). The ends were cut back, 0 bases at V and 0 bases at J, with 11 bases in the middle. This CDR3 spans 16 amino acids. Germline CDR1 reads ENHRY; CDR2 reads SYGVKD. The CDR3, as DNA: TGTGCCATCAGTGAGTCCACCGGGGGGATGAACACTGAAGCTTTCTTT. Translation gives CAISESTGGMNTEAFF.

V and J are TRBV6-6 and TRBJ1-5; TRBD1 agrees at 9 bases. The CDR3 is 13 amino acids. CDR1 is MNHNY and CDR2 is SVGAGI in the germline V gene (reference sequence). Trimming cost V 5 bases and J 9 bases; bases outside gene matches: 5. For the CDR3, the DNA is TGTGCCAGCAGTCGGACAGGGGATTTGCCCCAGCATTTT. Protein: CASSRTGDLPQHF.

CDR3 DNA: TGTGCCAGCAGTCCCGGGACACCGAATTCACCCCTCCACTTT. Protein sequence: CASSPGTPNSPLHF. The chain recombines TRBV9 with TRBJ1-6; perhaps TRBD1 as D (6 bases). The V gene lost 5 bases and the J gene lost 7 bases, with 13 bases spanning the gap. The CDR3 extends over 14 amino acids. The germline V gene encodes CDR1 SGDLS and CDR2 YYNGEE.

The V and J genes are TRBV2 and TRBJ1-1; D is unclear. In germline, CDR1 is SNHLY, CDR2 FYNNEI. V was cut by 3 bases and J by 5 bases, with 7 bases left in between. This CDR3 spans 12 amino acids. The chain's CDR3 is CASSDSGTEAFF. The CDR3 coding sequence is TGTGCCAGCAGTGACTCGGGAACTGAAGCTTTCTTT.

The chain combines TRBV19 with TRBJ1-2, with 9 bases aligning to TRBD1. V trimming: 7 bases; J trimming: 6 bases; junction bases outside the gene matches: 6. CDR1 is LNHDA and CDR2 is SQIVND in the germline V gene (reference sequence). This CDR3 is built from 13 residues. The CDR3 region is CASIRTGENGYTF. The CDR3 coding sequence is TGTGCCAGTATACGGACAGGGGAAAATGGCTACACCTTC.

The chain combines TRBV5-5 with TRBJ1-4; no clear D. V shed 6 bases and J shed 0 bases, with 9 bases lying between them. This CDR3 is 14 amino acids long. Germline V gives CDR1 SGHKS, CDR2 YYEKEE (reference sequence). CDR3 region: CASIESATNEKLFF. CDR3 nucleotides: TGTGCCAGCATCGAGAGTGCAACTAATGAAAAACTGTTTTTT.

This chain joins TRBV30 and TRBJ1-5; TRBD1 might be the D (5 bases). The germline V gene has CDR1 GTSNPN and CDR2 SVGIG (reference sequence). The CDR3 is 14 amino acids. V lost 0 bases to trimming and J lost 4 bases, with 10 bases between them. In nucleotides, the CDR3 is TGTGCCTGGAGTGTAGGCGGGGGGAATCAGCCCCAGCATTTT. This sequence encodes CAWSVGGGNQPQHF.

The chain combines TRBV28 with TRBJ1-4; D possibly corresponds to TRBD1 (6 bases). V lost 3 bases and J lost 8, with 16 bases in between. There are 15 residues in the CDR3. CDR1 and CDR2 (germline): MDHEN, SYDVKM. This CDR3 reads CASSLGAGLREKLFF. The CDR3 region has the DNA TGTGCCAGCAGTTTGGGGGCAGGGCTTAGGGAAAAACTGTTTTTT.

CDR3 nucleotide sequence: TGTGCCAGCAGCGTAGGGGCTGTCAATGAGCAGTTCTTC. It yields the protein CASSVGAVNEQFF. This chain joins TRBV9 and TRBJ2-1; D is unclear. The CDR3 runs to 13 residues. The germline gives CDR1 SGDLS, CDR2 YYNGEE. V was cut by 0 bases and J by 6 bases, with 7 bases left in between. The whole variable domain, remainder taken from reference TRBV9 and TRBJ2-1, is DSGVTQTPKHLITATGQRVTLRCSPRSGDLSVYWYQQSLDQGLQFLIQYYNGEERAKGNILERFSAQQFPDLHSELNLSSLELGDSALYFCASSVGAVNEQFFGPGTRLTVL.

This clone is categorized as medium-sized. The chain uses TRBV11-2 and TRBJ1-3; TRBD1 matches at 7 bases. The trim removed 0 bases at V and 4 bases at J, leaving 3 bases unmatched. There are 15 residues in the CDR3. In germline, CDR1 is SGHAT, CDR2 FQNNGV. The CDR3 bases are TGTGCCAGCAGCTTAGACTGGGACAGCGGAAACACCATATATTTT. Protein: CASSLDWDSGNTIYF.

V and J are TRBV7-9 and TRBJ1-1; possibly TRBD1 for D (5 bases). Trimming shortened V by 6 bases and J by 5 bases, and 10 bases separated the two germline ends. There are 12 residues in the CDR3. In germline, CDR1 is SEHNR, CDR2 FQNEAQ (reference sequence). The CDR3 nucleotides are TGTGCCAGCAGTGTGGGGGGGACTGAAGCTTTCTTT. Protein product: CASSVGGTEAFF. Using reference TRBV7-9 and TRBJ1-1 for the parts outside the CDR3, the full variable domain is DTGVSQNPRHKITKRGQNVTFRCDPISEHNRLYWYRQTLGQGPEFLTYFQNEAQLEKSRLLSDRFSAERPKGSFSTLEIQRTEQGDSAMYLCASSVGGTEAFFGQGTRLTVV.

V and J are TRBV7-2 and TRBJ2-3; 8 bases agree with TRBD2. The V segment lost 1 base and the J segment 2 bases; nucleotides outside the gene matches: 2. This CDR3 region has 15 residues. Germline CDR1 reads SGHTA; CDR2 reads FQGNSA. CDR3 sequence reads: CASSLGLAHTDTQYF. DNA of the CDR3: TGTGCCAGCAGCTTAGGACTAGCGCACACAGATACGCAGTATTTT.

The chain is built from TRBV18 and TRBJ2-7; 7 bases map to TRBD1. Per germline, CDR1 KGHSH and CDR2 LQKENI. J was trimmed by 6 bases and V by 0 bases; bases with no gene match: 8. The length of the CDR3 is 15 residues. CDR3 protein: CASSPPPRGLGEQYF. DNA for the CDR3: TGTGCCAGCTCACCACCTCCTAGGGGGCTGGGCGAGCAGTACTTC.

J is TRBJ1-4 and V is TRBV3-1 (or the pseudogene TRBV3-2); 8 bases line up with TRBD1. The CDR3 is 15 residues long. The germline gives CDR1 LGHDT, CDR2 YNNKEL (reference sequence). V lost 1 base, J lost 7 bases, and 5 bases stayed unmatched. The CDR3 coding sequence is TGTGCCAGCAGCCAAGTTCAGGGGGCTCCTGAAAAACTGTTTTTT. As protein: CASSQVQGAPEKLFF.

The J gene is TRBJ1-1, the V gene TRBV18, with no clear D. The CDR3 consists of 13 residues. The V gene's germline CDR1 is KGHSH and CDR2 LQKENI. V lost 2 bases and J lost 4, with 8 bases in between. CDR3 DNA sequence: TGTGCCAGCTCACCATCGGGTGGCACTGAAGCTTTCTTT. Translated, it gives CASSPSGGTEAFF. The full variable domain, completed using reference TRBV18 and TRBJ1-1, is NAGVMQNPRHLVRRRGQEARLRCSPMKGHSHVYWYRQLPEEGLKFMVYLQKENIIDESGMPKERFSAEFPKEGPSILRIQQVVRGDSAAYFCASSPSGGTEAFFGQGTRLTVV.

This clone has just a few counts. The CDR3 loop is CASSPGTMWAYEQYF. The CDR3 coding sequence is TGTGCCAGCAGCCCCGGGACAATGTGGGCATACGAGCAGTACTTC. V and J are TRBV5-6 and TRBJ2-7; tentatively, D is TRBD1 (6 bases). Per germline, CDR1 SGHDT and CDR2 YYEEEE. Trimming took off 4 bases at V and 4 bases at J, with 18 bases between the two ends. The CDR3 loop spans 15 amino acids.

V is TRBV6-2 or TRBV6-3 and J is TRBJ1-4; D is perhaps TRBD1 (6 bases). Germline lookup yields CDR1 MNHEY and CDR2 SVGEGT. Between the trimmed V and J ends, which lost 5 bases and 5 bases, there was a span of 18 bases. The CDR3 consists of 16 residues. CDR3 sequence: CASSTQSTGLNEKLFF. In DNA form, the CDR3 reads TGTGCCAGCAGTACTCAATCGACAGGTCTGAATGAAAAACTGTTTTTT.

The V and J genes are TRBV6-5 and TRBJ1-2; D is possibly TRBD1 (6 bases). The CDR3 spans 13 residues. Germline CDR1 MNHEY, CDR2 SVGAGI. With 4 bases removed from V and 8 bases from J, the gap between germline ends came to 14 bases. CDR3 in DNA: TGTGCCAGCAGTTTCACCAACAGGGACGGCTACACCTTC. This codes for CASSFTNRDGYTF.